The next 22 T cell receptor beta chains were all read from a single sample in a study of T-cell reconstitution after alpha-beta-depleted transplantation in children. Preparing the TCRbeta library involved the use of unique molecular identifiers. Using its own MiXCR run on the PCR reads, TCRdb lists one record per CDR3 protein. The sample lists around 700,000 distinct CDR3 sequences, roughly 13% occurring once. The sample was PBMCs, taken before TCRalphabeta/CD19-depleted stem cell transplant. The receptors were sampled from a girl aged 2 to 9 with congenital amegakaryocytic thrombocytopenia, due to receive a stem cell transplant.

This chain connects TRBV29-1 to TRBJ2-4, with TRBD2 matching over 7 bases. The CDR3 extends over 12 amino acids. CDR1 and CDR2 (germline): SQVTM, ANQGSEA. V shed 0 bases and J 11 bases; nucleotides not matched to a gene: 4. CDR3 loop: CSVEEGGEVQYF. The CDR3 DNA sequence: TGCAGCGTTGAAGAGGGGGGGGAAGTTCAGTACTTC.

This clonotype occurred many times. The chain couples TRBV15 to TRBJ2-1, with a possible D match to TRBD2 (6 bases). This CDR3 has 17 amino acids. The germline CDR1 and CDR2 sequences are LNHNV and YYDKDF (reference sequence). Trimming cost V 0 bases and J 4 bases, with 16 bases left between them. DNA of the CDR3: TGTGCCACCAGCAGAGACCCCCGGGACTTGCGGTACAATGAGCAGTTCTTC. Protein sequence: CATSRDPRDLRYNEQFF. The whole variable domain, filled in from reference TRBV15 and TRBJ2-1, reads DAMVIQNPRYQVTQFGKPVTLSCSQTLNHNVMYWYQQKSSQAPKLLFHYYDKDFNNEADTPDNFQSRRPNTSFCFLDIRSPGLGDTAMYLCATSRDPRDLRYNEQFFGPGTRLTVL.

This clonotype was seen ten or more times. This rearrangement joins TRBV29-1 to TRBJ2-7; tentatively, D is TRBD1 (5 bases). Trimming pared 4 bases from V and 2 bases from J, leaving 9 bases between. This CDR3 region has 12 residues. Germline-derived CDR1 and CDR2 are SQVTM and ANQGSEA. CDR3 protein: CSVVDKTYEQYF. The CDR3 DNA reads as TGCAGCGTTGTGGACAAGACCTACGAGCAGTACTTC.

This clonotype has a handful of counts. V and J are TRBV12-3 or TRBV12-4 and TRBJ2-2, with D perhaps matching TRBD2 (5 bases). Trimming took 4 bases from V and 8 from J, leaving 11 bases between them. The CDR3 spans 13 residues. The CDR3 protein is CASSSREGGELFF. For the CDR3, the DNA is TGTGCCAGCAGTTCCCGCGAGGGTGGGGAGCTGTTTTTT.

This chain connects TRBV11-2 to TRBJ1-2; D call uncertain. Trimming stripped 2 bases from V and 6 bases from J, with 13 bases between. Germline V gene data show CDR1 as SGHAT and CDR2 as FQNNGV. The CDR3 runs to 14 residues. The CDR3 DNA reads TGTGCCAGCAGCTTACGAAGGAGAGGCGATGGCTACACCTTC. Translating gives CASSLRRRGDGYTF.

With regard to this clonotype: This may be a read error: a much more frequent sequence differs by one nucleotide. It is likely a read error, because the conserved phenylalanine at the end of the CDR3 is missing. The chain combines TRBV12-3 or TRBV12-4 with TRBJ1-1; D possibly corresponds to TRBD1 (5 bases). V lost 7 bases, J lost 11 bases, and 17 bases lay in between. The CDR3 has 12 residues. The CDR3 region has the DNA TGTGCCAGCACCTGGTTCCAGGGAGGCGCTTTCATT. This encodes CASTWFQGGAFI.

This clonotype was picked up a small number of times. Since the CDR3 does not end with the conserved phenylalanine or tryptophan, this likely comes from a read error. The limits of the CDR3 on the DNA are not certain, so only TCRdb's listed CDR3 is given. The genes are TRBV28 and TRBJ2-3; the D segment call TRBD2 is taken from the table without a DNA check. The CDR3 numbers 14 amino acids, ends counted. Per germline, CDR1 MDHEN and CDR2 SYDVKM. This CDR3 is CASSPGTSGSTRRL.

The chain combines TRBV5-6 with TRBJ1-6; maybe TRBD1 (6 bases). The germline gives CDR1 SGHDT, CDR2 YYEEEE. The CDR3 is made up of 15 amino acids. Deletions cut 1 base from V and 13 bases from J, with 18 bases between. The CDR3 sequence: CASSLQKGVRWPLHF. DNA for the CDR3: TGTGCCAGCAGCTTGCAGAAGGGGGTGAGGTGGCCCCTCCACTTT.

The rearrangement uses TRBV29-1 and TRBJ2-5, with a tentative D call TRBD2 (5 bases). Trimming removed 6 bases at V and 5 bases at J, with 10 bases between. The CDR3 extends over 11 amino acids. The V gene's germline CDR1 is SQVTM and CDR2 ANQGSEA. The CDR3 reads CSVHTRETQYF. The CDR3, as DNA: TGCAGCGTCCACACTAGGGAGACCCAGTACTTC.

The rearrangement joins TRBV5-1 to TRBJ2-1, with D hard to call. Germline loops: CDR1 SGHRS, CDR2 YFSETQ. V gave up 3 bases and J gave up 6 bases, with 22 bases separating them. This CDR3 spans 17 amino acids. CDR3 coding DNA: TGCGCCAGCAGCTCTACTAACTTAGCTGGTTCAGGCAATGAGCAGTTCTTC. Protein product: CASSSTNLAGSGNEQFF.

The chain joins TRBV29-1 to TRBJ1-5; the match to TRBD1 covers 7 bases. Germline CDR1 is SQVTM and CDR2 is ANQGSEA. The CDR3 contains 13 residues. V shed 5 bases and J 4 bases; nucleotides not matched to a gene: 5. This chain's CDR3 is CSVRTGQNQPQHF. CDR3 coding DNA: TGCAGCGTTCGGACAGGACAAAATCAGCCCCAGCATTTT.

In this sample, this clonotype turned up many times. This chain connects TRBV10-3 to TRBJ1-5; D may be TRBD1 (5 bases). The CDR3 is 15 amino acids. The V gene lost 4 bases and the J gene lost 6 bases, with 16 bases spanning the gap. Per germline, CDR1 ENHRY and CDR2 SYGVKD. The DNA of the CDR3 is TGTGCCATCAGTGTTGGGGGGGACTTAGGTCAGCCCCAGCATTTT. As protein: CAISVGGDLGQPQHF.

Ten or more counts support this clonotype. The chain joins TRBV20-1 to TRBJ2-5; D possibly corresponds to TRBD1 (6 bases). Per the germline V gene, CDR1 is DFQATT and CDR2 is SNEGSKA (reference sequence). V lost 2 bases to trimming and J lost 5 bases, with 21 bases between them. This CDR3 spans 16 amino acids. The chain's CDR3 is CSARSSPGARHETQYF. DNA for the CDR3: TGCAGTGCTAGAAGTAGCCCAGGGGCCCGTCATGAGACCCAGTACTTC.

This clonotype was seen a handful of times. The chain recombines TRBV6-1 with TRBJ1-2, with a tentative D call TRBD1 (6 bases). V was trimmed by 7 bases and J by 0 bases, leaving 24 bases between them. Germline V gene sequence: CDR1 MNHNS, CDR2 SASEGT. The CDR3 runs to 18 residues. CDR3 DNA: TGTGCCAGCACAGGGGTTTTGGCTTTCCCCGTAGCTAACTATGGCTACACCTTC. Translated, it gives CASTGVLAFPVANYGYTF.

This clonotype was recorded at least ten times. The CDR3 loop is CAINTGGSTDTQYF. The DNA for the CDR3 is TGTGCCATCAACACGGGCGGTTCCACAGATACGCAGTATTTT. The chain combines TRBV10-3 with TRBJ2-3; D is unclear. CDR1 and CDR2 from the germline V gene are ENHRY and SYGVKD. This CDR3 region has 14 residues. Trimming removed 7 bases at V and 2 bases at J, with 13 bases between.

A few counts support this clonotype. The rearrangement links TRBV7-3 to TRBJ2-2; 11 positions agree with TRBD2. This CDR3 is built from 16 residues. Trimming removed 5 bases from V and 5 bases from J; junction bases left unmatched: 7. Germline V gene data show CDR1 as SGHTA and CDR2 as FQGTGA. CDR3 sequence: CASSPQLAGVTGELFF. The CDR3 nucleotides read TGTGCCAGCAGCCCGCAACTAGCGGGAGTTACCGGGGAGCTGTTTTTT.

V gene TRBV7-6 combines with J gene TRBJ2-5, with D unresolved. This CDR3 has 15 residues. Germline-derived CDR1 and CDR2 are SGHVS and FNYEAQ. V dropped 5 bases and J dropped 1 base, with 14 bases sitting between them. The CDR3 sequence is CASSPTQGPQETQYF. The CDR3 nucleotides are TGTGCCAGCAGCCCCACTCAAGGCCCCCAAGAGACCCAGTACTTC.

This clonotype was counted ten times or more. The CDR3 DNA reads as TGTGCCAGCAGCTTCGACCGAAATGGAATTACGCAGTATTTT. It specifies CASSFDRNGITQYF. This chain uses TRBV7-2 with TRBJ2-3; D is unclear. There are 14 residues in the CDR3. The germline CDR1 and CDR2 sequences are SGHTA and FQGNSA. Trimming took off 3 bases at V and 8 bases at J, with 15 bases between the two ends.

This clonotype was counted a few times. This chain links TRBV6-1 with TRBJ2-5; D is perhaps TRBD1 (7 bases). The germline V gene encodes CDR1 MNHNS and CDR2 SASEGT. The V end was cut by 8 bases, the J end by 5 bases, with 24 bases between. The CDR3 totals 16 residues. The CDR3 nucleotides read TGTGCCAGCTCTGTGGGCAATCAGGGGGGTTGGGAGACCCAGTACTTC. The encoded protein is CASSVGNQGGWETQYF.

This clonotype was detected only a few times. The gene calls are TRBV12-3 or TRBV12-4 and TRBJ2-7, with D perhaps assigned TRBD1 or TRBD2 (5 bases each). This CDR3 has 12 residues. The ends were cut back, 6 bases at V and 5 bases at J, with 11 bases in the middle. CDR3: CASRTGTDEQYF. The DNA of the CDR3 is TGTGCCAGCAGAACTGGGACGGACGAGCAGTACTTC.

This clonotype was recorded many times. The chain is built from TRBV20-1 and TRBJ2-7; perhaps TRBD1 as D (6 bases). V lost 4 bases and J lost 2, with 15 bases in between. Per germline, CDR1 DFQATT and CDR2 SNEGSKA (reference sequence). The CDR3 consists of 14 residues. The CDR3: CSATRTENTYEQYF. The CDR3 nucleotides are TGCAGTGCTACTAGGACAGAAAATACCTACGAGCAGTACTTC.

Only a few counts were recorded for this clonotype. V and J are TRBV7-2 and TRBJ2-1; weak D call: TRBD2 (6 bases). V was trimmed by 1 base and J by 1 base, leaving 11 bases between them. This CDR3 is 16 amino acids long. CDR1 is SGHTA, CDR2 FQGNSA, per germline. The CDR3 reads CASSLEAGISYNEQFF. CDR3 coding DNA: TGTGCCAGCAGCTTAGAGGCGGGGATTTCCTACAATGAGCAGTTCTTC.